This T cell receptor beta chain is drawn from a study of shared clonotypes between healthy human individuals. TCRdb keeps only in-frame clones here, not all; method: immunoSEQ multiplex PCR. Among about 2.4 million clones listed, roughly 92% were seen once. CDR1 and CDR2 (germline): LGHNT, FRNRAP. The CDR3 contains 17 residues. Trimming left V 3 bases short and J 0 bases short, with 14 bases between. Sequenced input: naive CD4+ T cells sorted from blood. As for subset: CD45RA+ positively selected. The sequence derives from a young man in good health. V is TRBV12-5 and J is TRBJ2-2; D gene ambiguous. Here the CDR3 reads CASGLLQSYANTGELFF. DNA for the CDR3: TGTGCTAGTGGTTTACTACAGTCCTACGCGAACACCGGGGAGCTGTTTTTT.